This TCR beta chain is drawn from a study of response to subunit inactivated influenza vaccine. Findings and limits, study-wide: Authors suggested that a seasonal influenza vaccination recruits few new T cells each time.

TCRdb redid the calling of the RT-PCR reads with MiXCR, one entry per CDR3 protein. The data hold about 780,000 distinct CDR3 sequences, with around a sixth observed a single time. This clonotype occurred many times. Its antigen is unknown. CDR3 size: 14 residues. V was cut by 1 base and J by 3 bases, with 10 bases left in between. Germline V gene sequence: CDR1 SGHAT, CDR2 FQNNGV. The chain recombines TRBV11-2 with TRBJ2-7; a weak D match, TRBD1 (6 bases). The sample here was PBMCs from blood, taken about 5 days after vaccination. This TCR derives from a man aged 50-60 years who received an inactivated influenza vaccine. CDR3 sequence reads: CASSLVGQHYEQYF. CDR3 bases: TGTGCCAGCAGCTTAGTGGGACAACACTACGAGCAGTACTTC.